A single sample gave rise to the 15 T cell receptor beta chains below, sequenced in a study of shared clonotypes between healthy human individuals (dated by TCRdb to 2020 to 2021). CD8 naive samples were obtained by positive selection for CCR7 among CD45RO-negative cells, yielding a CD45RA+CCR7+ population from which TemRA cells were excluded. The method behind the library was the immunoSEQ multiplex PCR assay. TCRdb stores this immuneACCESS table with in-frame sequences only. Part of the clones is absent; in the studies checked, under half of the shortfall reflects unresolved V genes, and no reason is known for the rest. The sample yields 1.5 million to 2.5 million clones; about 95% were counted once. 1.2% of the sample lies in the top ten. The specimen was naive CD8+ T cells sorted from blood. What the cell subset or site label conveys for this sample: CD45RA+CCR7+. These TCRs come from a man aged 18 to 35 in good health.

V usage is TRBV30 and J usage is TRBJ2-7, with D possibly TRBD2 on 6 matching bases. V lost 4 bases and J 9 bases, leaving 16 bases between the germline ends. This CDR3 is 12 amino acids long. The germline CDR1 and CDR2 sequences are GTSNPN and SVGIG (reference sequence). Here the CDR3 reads CAWTSNSGGQYF. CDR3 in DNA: TGTGCCTGGACCTCGAATTCCGGGGGGCAGTACTTC.

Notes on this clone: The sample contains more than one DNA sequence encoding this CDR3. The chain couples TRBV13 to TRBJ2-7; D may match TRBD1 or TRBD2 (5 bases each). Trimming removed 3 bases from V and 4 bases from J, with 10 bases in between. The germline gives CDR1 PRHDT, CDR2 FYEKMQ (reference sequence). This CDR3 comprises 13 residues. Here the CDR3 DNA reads TGTGCCAGCAGCTTGGGACGGTTGTACGAGCAGTACTTC. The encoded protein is CASSLGRLYEQYF.

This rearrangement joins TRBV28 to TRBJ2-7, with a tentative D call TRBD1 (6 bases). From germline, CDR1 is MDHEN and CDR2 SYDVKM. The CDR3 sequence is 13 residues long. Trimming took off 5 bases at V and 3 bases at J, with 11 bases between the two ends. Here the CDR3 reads CASSPQGVYEQYF. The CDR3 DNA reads TGTGCCAGCAGTCCACAGGGAGTCTACGAGCAGTACTTC.

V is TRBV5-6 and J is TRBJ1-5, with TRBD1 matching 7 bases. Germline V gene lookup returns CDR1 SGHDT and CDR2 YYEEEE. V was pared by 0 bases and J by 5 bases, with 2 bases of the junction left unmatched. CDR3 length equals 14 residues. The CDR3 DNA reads TGTGCCAGCAGCTTGGCGACAGGGTATCAGCCCCAGCATTTT. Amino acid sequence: CASSLATGYQPQHF.

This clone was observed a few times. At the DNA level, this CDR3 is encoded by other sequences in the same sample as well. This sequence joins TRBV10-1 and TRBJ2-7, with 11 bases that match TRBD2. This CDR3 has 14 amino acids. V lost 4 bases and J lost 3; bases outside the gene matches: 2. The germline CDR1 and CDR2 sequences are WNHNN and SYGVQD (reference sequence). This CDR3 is CASSAGTSGYEQYF. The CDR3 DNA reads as TGCGCCAGCAGTGCCGGGACTAGCGGCTACGAGCAGTACTTC.

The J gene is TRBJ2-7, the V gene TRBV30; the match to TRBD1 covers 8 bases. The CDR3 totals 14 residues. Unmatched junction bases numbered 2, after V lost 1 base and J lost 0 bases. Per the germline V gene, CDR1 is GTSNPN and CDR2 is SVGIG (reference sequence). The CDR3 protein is CAWSEGTGSYEQYF. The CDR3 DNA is TGTGCCTGGAGTGAGGGGACAGGCTCCTACGAGCAGTACTTC. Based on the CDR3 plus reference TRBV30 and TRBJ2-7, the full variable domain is SQTIHQWPATLVQPVGSPLSLECTVEGTSNPNLYWYRQAAGRGLQLLFYSVGIGQISSEVPQNLSASRPQDRQFILSSKKLLLSDSGFYLCAWSEGTGSYEQYFGPGTRLTVT.

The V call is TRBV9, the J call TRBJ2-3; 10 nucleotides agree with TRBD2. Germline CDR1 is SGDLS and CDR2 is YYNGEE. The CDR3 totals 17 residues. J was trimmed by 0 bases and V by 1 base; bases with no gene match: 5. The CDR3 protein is CASSVSTSGTSTDTQYF. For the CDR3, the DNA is TGTGCCAGCAGCGTATCAACTAGCGGGACTAGCACAGATACGCAGTATTTT.

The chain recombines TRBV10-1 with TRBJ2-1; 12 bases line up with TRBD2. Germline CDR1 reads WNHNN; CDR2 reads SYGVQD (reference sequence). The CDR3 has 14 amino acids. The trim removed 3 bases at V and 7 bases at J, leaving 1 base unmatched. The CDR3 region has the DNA TGCGCCAGCAGTGATACTAGCGGGGGGAATGAGCAGTTCTTC. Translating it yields CASSDTSGGNEQFF.

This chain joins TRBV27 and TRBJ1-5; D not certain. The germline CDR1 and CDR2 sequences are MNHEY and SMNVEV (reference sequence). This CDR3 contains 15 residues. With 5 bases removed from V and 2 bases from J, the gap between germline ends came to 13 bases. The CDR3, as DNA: TGTGCCAGCAGTCCTTTGTCAGAAGGCAATCAGCCCCAGCATTTT. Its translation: CASSPLSEGNQPQHF.

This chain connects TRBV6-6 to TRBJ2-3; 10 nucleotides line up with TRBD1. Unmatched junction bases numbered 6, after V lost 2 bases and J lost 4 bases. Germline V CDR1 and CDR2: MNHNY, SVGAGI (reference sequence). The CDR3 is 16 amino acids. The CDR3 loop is CASSYPTGGNADTQYF. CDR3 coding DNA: TGTGCCAGCAGTTACCCGACAGGGGGCAATGCAGATACGCAGTATTTT.

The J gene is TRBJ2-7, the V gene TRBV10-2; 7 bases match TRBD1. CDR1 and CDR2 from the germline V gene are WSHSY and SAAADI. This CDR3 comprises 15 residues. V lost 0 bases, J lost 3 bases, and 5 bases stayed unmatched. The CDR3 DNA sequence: TGCGCCAGCAGTGAGTCAAGGCACAGGGGCTACGAGCAGTACTTC. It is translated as CASSESRHRGYEQYF.

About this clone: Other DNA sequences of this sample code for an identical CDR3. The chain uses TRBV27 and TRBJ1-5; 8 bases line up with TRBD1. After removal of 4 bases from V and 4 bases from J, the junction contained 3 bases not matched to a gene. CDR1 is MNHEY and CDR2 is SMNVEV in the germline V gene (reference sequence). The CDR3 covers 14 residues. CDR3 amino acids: CASSWTGPNQPQHF. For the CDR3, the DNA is TGTGCCAGCAGTTGGACAGGGCCGAATCAGCCCCAGCATTTT.

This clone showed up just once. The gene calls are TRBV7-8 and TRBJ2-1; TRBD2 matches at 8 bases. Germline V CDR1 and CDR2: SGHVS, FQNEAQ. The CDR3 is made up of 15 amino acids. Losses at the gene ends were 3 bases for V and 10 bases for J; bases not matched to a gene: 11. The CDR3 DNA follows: TGTGCCAGCAGCTTGGCCGCTAGCGGGTCGCGGGAGCAGTTCTTC. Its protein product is CASSLAASGSREQFF.

CDR3: CASSEVGPSNSPLHF. CDR3 sequence (DNA): TGTGCCAGCAGCGAGGTAGGACCGAGTAATTCACCCCTCCACTTT. The rearrangement links TRBV28 to TRBJ1-6; no clear D. CDR1 is MDHEN and CDR2 is SYDVKM in the germline V gene. The CDR3 loop spans 15 amino acids. The V end was cut by 6 bases, the J end by 6 bases, with 15 bases between.

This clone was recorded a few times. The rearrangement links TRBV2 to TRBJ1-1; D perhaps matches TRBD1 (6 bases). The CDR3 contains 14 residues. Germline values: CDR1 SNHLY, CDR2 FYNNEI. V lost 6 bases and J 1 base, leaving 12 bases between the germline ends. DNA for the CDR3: TGTGCCAGCAGAGAGACAGGACAGAACACTGAAGCTTTCTTT. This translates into CASRETGQNTEAFF.